A selection of T cell receptor beta chains follows, all from one sample in a study of blood T cells in healthy people across ages. From the 5' RACE reads, TCRdb called clonotypes with MiXCR, one entry per CDR3 protein. The repertoire holds about 670,000 distinct CDR3 sequences, with roughly half as singletons. Sequencing input: blood. Every receptor here comes from a woman aged 80 or over in good health. The CDR3 runs from the conserved cysteine through the conserved F or W. Each record gives: CDR3 protein, CDR3 DNA, J gene, V gene, D gene, clone size. A D gene is named only where the DNA matches it firmly. Not all rows give a size; the values are once, few, many and, for expanded clones, a class.

CDR3aa: CASSPRVDGTGELFF
CDR3nt: TGTGCCAGCAGCCCCAGGGTCGACGGGACCGGGGAGCTGTTTTTT
j_gene: TRBJ2-2
v_gene: TRBV12-3/TRBV12-4
d_gene: NA
abundance: few

CDR3aa: CASSPRQGLGEQYF
CDR3nt: TGTGCCAGCTCACCTCGGCAGGGCTTAGGCGAGCAGTACTTC
j_gene: TRBJ2-7
v_gene: TRBV18
d_gene: NA
abundance: many

CDR3aa: CASSPLNRGDSPLHF
CDR3nt: TGTGCCAGCTCACCACTAAACAGGGGCGATTCACCCCTCCACTTT
j_gene: TRBJ1-6
v_gene: TRBV18
d_gene: TRBD1
abundance: few

CDR3aa: CASSWLPGTSYEQYF
CDR3nt: TGCGCCAGCAGCTGGCTACCCGGTACCTCCTACGAGCAGTACTTC
j_gene: TRBJ2-7
v_gene: TRBV5-1
d_gene: NA
abundance: many

CDR3aa: CAWSVSTSGKTQYF
CDR3nt: TGTGCCTGGAGCGTCAGTACTAGCGGGAAGACCCAGTACTTC
j_gene: TRBJ2-5
v_gene: TRBV30
d_gene: TRBD2
abundance: once

CDR3aa: CASSPGPTYNEQFF
CDR3nt: TGTGCCAGCAGCCCGGGGCCAACCTACAATGAGCAGTTCTTC
j_gene: TRBJ2-1
v_gene: TRBV7-3
d_gene: NA
abundance: many

CDR3aa: CASSFATGPNTGELFF
CDR3nt: TGCGCCAGCAGCTTCGCGACAGGGCCGAACACCGGGGAGCTGTTTTTT
j_gene: TRBJ2-2
v_gene: TRBV5-1
d_gene: TRBD1
abundance: NA

CDR3aa: CAISPGQAQYF
CDR3nt: TGTGCCATCTCTCCTGGACAGGCCCAGTACTTC
j_gene: TRBJ2-5
v_gene: TRBV10-3
d_gene: TRBD1
abundance: NA

CDR3aa: CAISESDSQQETQYF
CDR3nt: TGTGCCATCAGTGAGTCGGACAGCCAACAAGAGACCCAGTACTTC
j_gene: TRBJ2-5
v_gene: TRBV10-3
d_gene: NA
abundance: NA

CDR3aa: CASSLRRASNYGYTF
CDR3nt: TGTGCCAGCAGCCTGCGGAGGGCCTCTAACTATGGCTACACCTTC
j_gene: TRBJ1-2
v_gene: TRBV12-3/TRBV12-4
d_gene: NA
abundance: NA

CDR3aa: CASSLRGRSAPGELFF
CDR3nt: TGCGCCAGCAGCTTGAGAGGCAGGAGTGCGCCCGGGGAGCTGTTTTTT
j_gene: TRBJ2-2
v_gene: TRBV5-1
d_gene: NA
abundance: NA

CDR3aa: CASSSGTNFYEQYF
CDR3nt: TGTGCCAGCAGCTCCGGGACCAACTTCTACGAGCAGTACTTC
j_gene: TRBJ2-7
v_gene: TRBV7-2
d_gene: NA
abundance: NA

CDR3aa: CASSYSSGRQYEQYF
CDR3nt: TGTGCCAGCAGTTACTCTAGCGGGAGGCAGTACGAGCAGTACTTC
j_gene: TRBJ2-7
v_gene: TRBV6-5
d_gene: TRBD2
abundance: many

CDR3aa: CASSKGQASTDTQYF
CDR3nt: TGCGCCAGCAGCAAGGGGCAGGCTAGCACAGATACGCAGTATTTT
j_gene: TRBJ2-3
v_gene: TRBV5-1
d_gene: NA
abundance: many

CDR3aa: CAISESVAGEQFF
CDR3nt: TGTGCCATCAGTGAGTCTGTGGCTGGCGAGCAGTTCTTC
j_gene: TRBJ2-1
v_gene: TRBV10-3
d_gene: NA
abundance: NA

CDR3aa: CASSQEGGGSYNSPLHF
CDR3nt: TGTGCCAGCAGCCAAGAAGGAGGGGGCTCCTATAATTCACCCCTCCACTTT
j_gene: TRBJ1-6
v_gene: TRBV4-2
d_gene: NA
abundance: NA

CDR3aa: CASSLVIAGVLETQYF
CDR3nt: TGCGCCAGCAGCTTGGTGATAGCGGGAGTCCTAGAGACCCAGTACTTC
j_gene: TRBJ2-5
v_gene: TRBV5-1
d_gene: TRBD2
abundance: NA

CDR3aa: CASNPAGLPLDTQYF
CDR3nt: TGTGCCAGCAACCCAGCGGGATTACCACTTGATACGCAGTATTTT
j_gene: TRBJ2-3
v_gene: TRBV7-2
d_gene: TRBD2
abundance: many

CDR3aa: CASNPGTQKNIQYF
CDR3nt: TGTGCCAGCAACCCCGGGACCCAGAAAAACATTCAGTACTTC
j_gene: TRBJ2-4
v_gene: TRBV6-5
d_gene: NA
abundance: NA

CDR3aa: CASSLRRVEGYTF
CDR3nt: TGTGCCAGCAGCTTACGCAGGGTCGAGGGCTACACCTTC
j_gene: TRBJ1-2
v_gene: TRBV7-2
d_gene: NA
abundance: NA

CDR3aa: CASSLSSANTEAFF
CDR3nt: TGTGCCAGCAGTTTATCGTCGGCGAACACTGAAGCTTTCTTT
j_gene: TRBJ1-1
v_gene: TRBV27
d_gene: NA
abundance: many

CDR3aa: CASSLGGVPYEQYF
CDR3nt: TGTGCCAGCAGTTTAGGAGGGGTTCCCTACGAGCAGTACTTC
j_gene: TRBJ2-7
v_gene: TRBV28
d_gene: NA
abundance: NA

CDR3aa: CASSQEPRGEEKLFF
CDR3nt: TGCGCCAGCAGCCAAGAACCACGAGGGGAGGAAAAACTGTTTTTT
j_gene: TRBJ1-4
v_gene: TRBV4-3
d_gene: NA
abundance: NA

CDR3aa: CASSLWGSGGNEQFF
CDR3nt: TGTGCCAGCAGCTTATGGGGGTCAGGGGGGAATGAGCAGTTCTTC
j_gene: TRBJ2-1
v_gene: TRBV11-3
d_gene: NA
abundance: NA

CDR3aa: CSVTGYTEAFF
CDR3nt: TGCAGCGTAACAGGGTACACTGAAGCTTTCTTT
j_gene: TRBJ1-1
v_gene: TRBV29-1
d_gene: NA
abundance: NA

CDR3aa: CASSPRGLSVQETQYF
CDR3nt: TGTGCCAGCTCACCAAGGGGCCTCAGCGTCCAAGAGACCCAGTACTTC
j_gene: TRBJ2-5
v_gene: TRBV18
d_gene: NA
abundance: few

CDR3aa: CASSLVLRGGPTGELFF
CDR3nt: TGTGCCAGCAGCTTAGTGTTGCGGGGGGGCCCCACCGGGGAGCTGTTTTTT
j_gene: TRBJ2-2
v_gene: TRBV7-2
d_gene: TRBD2
abundance: NA

CDR3aa: CASSLLSNTGELFF
CDR3nt: TGTGCCAGCAGCTTACTATCTAACACCGGGGAGCTGTTTTTT
j_gene: TRBJ2-2
v_gene: TRBV7-3
d_gene: NA
abundance: NA

CDR3aa: CASSFGGQAEQYF
CDR3nt: TGCGCCAGCAGCTTCGGCGGACAGGCCGAGCAGTACTTC
j_gene: TRBJ2-7
v_gene: TRBV5-1
d_gene: TRBD1
abundance: NA

CDR3aa: CASSPSERLIYEQYF
CDR3nt: TGTGCCAGCAGCCCCAGCGAAAGGCTAATCTACGAGCAGTACTTC
j_gene: TRBJ2-7
v_gene: TRBV5-5
d_gene: NA
abundance: NA

CDR3aa: CASSRGTGTIQETQYF
CDR3nt: TGTGCCAGCAGCCGCGGGACAGGGACTATCCAAGAGACCCAGTACTTC
j_gene: TRBJ2-5
v_gene: TRBV3-1
d_gene: TRBD1
abundance: few

CDR3aa: CAVSESAGGPVNGQFF
CDR3nt: TGTGCCGTCAGTGAGTCTGCGGGAGGGCCGGTAAATGGGCAGTTCTTC
j_gene: TRBJ2-1
v_gene: TRBV10-3
d_gene: TRBD2
abundance: NA

CDR3aa: CASSSGGSRVTDTQYF
CDR3nt: TGTGCCAGCAGTAGCGGCGGGAGTAGAGTCACAGATACGCAGTATTTT
j_gene: TRBJ2-3
v_gene: TRBV6-5
d_gene: TRBD2
abundance: NA

CDR3aa: CASSPYPSLSYNEQFF
CDR3nt: TGTGCCAGCAGCCCTTATCCCAGTCTCTCCTACAATGAGCAGTTCTTC
j_gene: TRBJ2-1
v_gene: TRBV9
d_gene: NA
abundance: NA

CDR3aa: CSGSEAPRNEQFF
CDR3nt: TGCAGCGGGTCTGAGGCCCCGAGGAATGAGCAGTTCTTC
j_gene: TRBJ2-1
v_gene: TRBV29-1
d_gene: NA
abundance: many

CDR3aa: CASSLGPGQTYEQYF
CDR3nt: TGTGCTAGCAGCTTAGGCCCGGGACAGACTTACGAGCAGTACTTC
j_gene: TRBJ2-7
v_gene: TRBV7-9
d_gene: TRBD1
abundance: few

CDR3aa: CASSSPTASTDTQYF
CDR3nt: TGTGCCAGCAGTTCGCCGACGGCCAGCACAGATACGCAGTATTTT
j_gene: TRBJ2-3
v_gene: TRBV28
d_gene: NA
abundance: NA

CDR3aa: CASSQREMNTEAFF
CDR3nt: TGTGCCAGCAGCCAGAGGGAAATGAACACTGAAGCTTTCTTT
j_gene: TRBJ1-1
v_gene: TRBV4-2
d_gene: NA
abundance: NA

CDR3aa: CSARSPNYGYTF
CDR3nt: TGCAGTGCTAGATCCCCGAACTATGGCTACACCTTC
j_gene: TRBJ1-2
v_gene: TRBV20-1
d_gene: NA
abundance: few

CDR3aa: CASTKTPFNYGYTF
CDR3nt: TGTGCCAGCACCAAAACCCCTTTTAACTATGGCTACACCTTC
j_gene: TRBJ1-2
v_gene: TRBV12-3/TRBV12-4
d_gene: NA
abundance: many

CDR3aa: CAINGQGGSTDTQYF
CDR3nt: TGTGCCATCAACGGACAGGGGGGTAGCACAGATACGCAGTATTTT
j_gene: TRBJ2-3
v_gene: TRBV10-3
d_gene: TRBD1
abundance: many

CDR3aa: CSVRQGVYEQFF
CDR3nt: TGCAGCGTTAGACAGGGGGTCTATGAGCAGTTCTTC
j_gene: TRBJ2-1
v_gene: TRBV29-1
d_gene: TRBD1
abundance: few

CDR3aa: CASSPSGRITDTQYF
CDR3nt: TGTGCCAGCAGCCCGTCGGGACGGATCACAGATACGCAGTATTTT
j_gene: TRBJ2-3
v_gene: TRBV7-9
d_gene: NA
abundance: many

CDR3aa: CASRPGYRNTEAFF
CDR3nt: TGTGCCAGCAGGCCCGGATACAGGAACACTGAAGCTTTCTTT
j_gene: TRBJ1-1
v_gene: TRBV11-2
d_gene: NA
abundance: few

CDR3aa: CASSYTDEQFF
CDR3nt: TGTGCCAGCTCCTATACGGATGAGCAGTTCTTC
j_gene: TRBJ2-1
v_gene: TRBV2
d_gene: NA
abundance: NA

CDR3aa: CASGGIQRYEQYF
CDR3nt: TGTGCCAGCGGGGGGATTCAACGCTACGAGCAGTACTTC
j_gene: TRBJ2-7
v_gene: TRBV27
d_gene: NA
abundance: NA

CDR3aa: CVSSVDPGQGNSPLHF
CDR3nt: TGTGTCAGCAGCGTAGATCCAGGACAGGGTAATTCACCCCTCCACTTT
j_gene: TRBJ1-6
v_gene: TRBV9
d_gene: TRBD1
abundance: NA

CDR3aa: CASRKPGLADTGELFF
CDR3nt: TGTGCCAGCAGAAAACCGGGACTAGCGGACACCGGGGAGCTGTTTTTT
j_gene: TRBJ2-2
v_gene: TRBV27
d_gene: TRBD2
abundance: NA

CDR3aa: CSVSSWAELTEAFF
CDR3nt: TGCAGCGTCTCTTCTTGGGCGGAATTAACTGAAGCTTTCTTT
j_gene: TRBJ1-1
v_gene: TRBV29-1
d_gene: NA
abundance: NA

CDR3aa: CASSVPGQNYGYTF
CDR3nt: TGTGCCAGCAGCGTCCCGGGACAGAACTATGGCTACACCTTC
j_gene: TRBJ1-2
v_gene: TRBV3-1
d_gene: TRBD1
abundance: NA

CDR3aa: CLSGTEAFF
CDR3nt: TGCCTCTCTGGCACTGAAGCTTTCTTT
j_gene: TRBJ1-1
v_gene: TRBV6-6
d_gene: NA
abundance: many

CDR3aa: CASRSLAGTTGELFF
CDR3nt: TGTGCCAGCAGATCCCTAGCGGGGACCACCGGGGAGCTGTTTTTT
j_gene: TRBJ2-2
v_gene: TRBV2
d_gene: TRBD2
abundance: NA

CDR3aa: CASSPLTAGEQYF
CDR3nt: TGTGCCAGCAGTCCCCTCACAGCGGGCGAGCAGTACTTC
j_gene: TRBJ2-7
v_gene: TRBV6-5
d_gene: NA
abundance: NA

CDR3aa: CASSPRDRGVAETQYF
CDR3nt: TGCGCCAGCAGCCCTCGGGACAGGGGTGTTGCAGAGACCCAGTACTTC
j_gene: TRBJ2-5
v_gene: TRBV4-3
d_gene: TRBD1
abundance: once

CDR3aa: CSVEDRDTAYNEQFF
CDR3nt: TGCAGCGTTGAGGACCGGGACACAGCCTACAATGAGCAGTTCTTC
j_gene: TRBJ2-1
v_gene: TRBV29-1
d_gene: NA
abundance: NA

CDR3aa: CTAEAGGGNEQYF
CDR3nt: TGCACCGCAGAGGCAGGGGGGGGCAATGAGCAGTACTTC
j_gene: TRBJ2-7
v_gene: TRBV29-1
d_gene: NA
abundance: few

CDR3aa: CASSLSWGTGNTEAFF
CDR3nt: TGCGCCAGCAGCTTGTCTTGGGGGACTGGGAACACTGAAGCTTTCTTT
j_gene: TRBJ1-1
v_gene: TRBV5-1
d_gene: NA
abundance: few